This T cell receptor (beta chain) was observed in a study of T cells after yellow fever vaccination (dated by TCRdb to about 2019). Describing the broader study: Libraries from fractions with low cell numbers were prepared with the SMART-Seq v4 Ultra Low Input RNA kit. To follow T-cell clones before and after primary and booster YFV17D yellow fever vaccination, bulk TCR alpha and beta repertoires were sequenced over time. Two healthy male donors, one aged 18 to 30 and one aged 30 to 40 years, made up the cohort. Blood was collected at multiple timepoints before and after primary and secondary immunization, and bulk PBMC replicates and cell subsets were isolated.

Comments on this clonotype: Its antigen target is currently unknown. The junction does not match germline at one end; this may be a read error.

The data were produced on an Illumina NovaSeq 6000. TCR cDNA was synthesized by 5'RACE template switching, through which a universal primer site and unique molecular identifiers were introduced. cDNA synthesis was primed from both the TCR alpha and TCR beta constant segments. Library amplification used two PCR steps, and the second PCR step added sample barcodes and sequencing adapters. Sequencing of libraries was done on Illumina HiSeq 2500 (2x100 bp) or NovaSeq (2x150 bp). In the original analysis: MIGEC was used to demultiplex reads and collapse the reads into UMI consensus sequences, and MiXCR was used for V(D)J alignment. Vaccine-responding clonotypes were defined with edgeR using replicate PBMC samples, requiring FDR below 0.01 and a log2 fold change above 5 up to day 15. Bulk clonotypes were assigned CD4 or CD8 identity according to which sequenced CD4 or CD8 repertoire held them at higher abundance. Starting from the raw public reads, TCRdb applied fastp trimming at Q25, assembled clones with MiXCR and retained in-frame beta chains. Rows with one shared CDR3 protein collapse into an entry with the most common genes and DNA. Here the V and J calls rest on TCRdb's processing, not on the authors' analysis. Here the sample has some 350,000 distinct CDR3 sequences; around 4.1% occur a single time. The ten most abundant clones make up 24% of the sample.

What the study reported, not specific to this receptor: Computational filtering was required because FACS-sorted repertoires could contain abundant contaminating clonotypes from the bulk population. The study included only a couple of donors, which limits how far the findings can be generalized. The secondary T-cell response was found to be weaker but faster than the primary response, with a peak reached on day 5 rather than on day 15. After the booster, most of the clones that had expanded following primary vaccination were detected again (almost 98% of CD4 and around 90% of CD8), which suggests that memory was broadly maintained. A small fraction of clonotypes appeared in both the CD4 and CD8 compartments, likely as a result of convergent recombination.

Reading from cysteine to phenylalanine, the CDR3 counts 15 amino acids. Only the CDR3 portion is preserved as DNA: 45 bases, with reading frame beginning at the first base. CDR1 and CDR2, per the germline V gene (reference sequence), are SGHKS and YYEKEE. The treatment or condition label corresponds to: live attenuated yellow fever vaccine strain. At each blood-draw timepoint, two biological replicates of bulk PBMCs were collected. PBMCs were isolated from peripheral blood using a standard Ficoll-Paque protocol. TriZol was used to extract RNA from bulk PBMCs, from CD4 and CD8 fractions, and from dextramer-positive and dextramer-negative fractions.

The clonotype comes from a young man who received the YFV17D yellow fever vaccine. The sequence is built from TRBV5-5 and TRBJ1-5; 8 bases in the middle match TRBD1. Sequencing used PBMCs, obtained 5 days after the yellow fever booster vaccination. The bases are TGTGCCAGCAGCTTCGAGTACAGGGGGGAACAGCCCCAGCGTTTT. Its amino acids are CASSFEYRGEQPQRF.